This TCR beta chain was sequenced for a study of T cells and Merkel cell carcinoma outcomes. Germline V lookup: CDR1 SGHRS, CDR2 YFSETQ. This CDR3 is built from 16 residues. V gave up 0 bases and J gave up 10 bases, with 19 bases separating them. The assay was immunoSEQ multiplex PCR, and TCRdb's table has in-frame clones only and misses some. The data hold about 19,000 clones, with around 80% observed a single time. A word on this clone: Its antigen is undetermined.

General study findings and limits: Reportedly, T-cell repertoire with density predicts Merkel cell carcinoma outcomes.

The receptor's source is a human donor with Merkel cell carcinoma. The genes are TRBV5-1 and TRBJ1-4; D is perhaps TRBD1 (5 bases). Sequenced material: tumor tissue from Merkel cell carcinoma. This CDR3 reads CASSLAAPEPGRKLFF. The CDR3 bases are TGCGCCAGCAGCTTGGCGGCCCCGGAGCCGGGACGAAAACTGTTTTTT.